Presented here are 15 T cell receptor beta chains from one specimen sequenced in a study of blood T cell repertoires in COVID-19. Clones were read by immunoSEQ multiplex PCR, and TCRdb kept only the in-frame ones, dropping some. The sample consists of 60,000 or so clones, about 80% of them appearing once. Sequenced material: peripheral blood. Every receptor here comes from a woman aged 80 or over with acute or convalescent COVID-19.

The V gene is TRBV5-1, the J gene TRBJ2-3, with 7 bases identical to TRBD1. J lost 4 bases, V lost 4 bases, and 6 bases had no gene match. This CDR3 contains 14 residues. Germline V gene sequence: CDR1 SGHRS, CDR2 YFSETQ. CDR3 in DNA: TGCGCCAGCAGCCCCGGACAGGTGTCAGATACGCAGTATTTT. Protein sequence: CASSPGQVSDTQYF.

The chain has TRBV20-1 and TRBJ2-5; 12 bases align to TRBD2. Trimming removed 3 bases from V and 1 base from J; junction bases left unmatched: 9. The CDR3 runs 17 residues. Germline values: CDR1 DFQATT, CDR2 SNEGSKA (reference sequence). DNA of the CDR3: TGCAGTGCTAGTCAGGCTAGCGGGGGGGATTTCCAAGAGACCCAGTACTTC. Protein sequence: CSASQASGGDFQETQYF.

The chain couples TRBV28 to TRBJ1-3; maybe TRBD1 (5 bases). CDR1 and CDR2 (germline): MDHEN, SYDVKM. This CDR3 is 15 amino acids long. With 1 base removed from V and 4 bases from J, the gap between germline ends came to 11 bases. CDR3 DNA: TGTGCCAGCAGTTTATATAGGGGCGAGGGAAACACCATATATTTT. Its translation: CASSLYRGEGNTIYF.

The chain couples TRBV7-3 to TRBJ2-7; 11 bases fit TRBD2. Germline loops: CDR1 SGHTA, CDR2 FQGTGA. The V and J ends lost 5 bases and 6 bases, in that order; junction bases with no gene match: 9. The CDR3 sequence is 15 residues long. This CDR3 is CASSPFSGGAAEQYF. In DNA form, the CDR3 reads TGTGCCAGCAGCCCCTTTAGCGGGGGGGCGGCCGAGCAGTACTTC.

The genes are TRBV27 and TRBJ2-2; possible D gene TRBD1, 6 bases. The CDR3 consists of 15 residues. Trimming shortened V by 1 base and J by 1 base, and 7 bases separated the two germline ends. The germline V gene has CDR1 MNHEY and CDR2 SMNVEV (reference sequence). CDR3 in amino acids: CASSLWGQNTGELFF. The CDR3, as DNA: TGTGCCAGCAGTTTATGGGGGCAGAACACCGGGGAGCTGTTTTTT.

This rearrangement joins TRBV19 to TRBJ2-3; 9 nucleotides match TRBD2. From germline, CDR1 is LNHDA and CDR2 SQIVND (reference sequence). CDR3 length: 16 residues. The V and J ends lost 2 bases and 2 bases, in that order; junction bases with no gene match: 5. The CDR3 DNA reads as TGTGCCAGTAGTATACAAGCGGGGGGCCCCACAGATACGCAGTATTTT. It yields the protein CASSIQAGGPTDTQYF.

The chain employs TRBV18 and TRBJ2-3; the match to TRBD2 covers 11 bases. Trimming removed 3 bases from V and 3 bases from J; junction bases left unmatched: 14. The CDR3 contains 19 residues. CDR1 and CDR2 from the germline V gene are KGHSH and LQKENI. For the CDR3, the DNA is TGTGCCAGCTCACCTTTATCGGCTAGCGGGGGGAGTGTAACAGATACGCAGTATTTT. Encoded protein: CASSPLSASGGSVTDTQYF.

This rearrangement joins TRBV3-1 (or the pseudogene TRBV3-2) to TRBJ1-4; D unresolved. Germline V CDR1 and CDR2: LGHDT, YNNKEL (reference sequence). There are 15 residues in the CDR3. Deletions cut 0 bases from V and 5 bases from J, with 10 bases between. This chain's CDR3 is CASSQDPGGNEKLFF. For the CDR3, the DNA is TGTGCCAGCAGCCAAGATCCAGGAGGGAATGAAAAACTGTTTTTT.

This chain joins TRBV27 and TRBJ1-6, with D perhaps matching TRBD1 (5 bases). CDR1 is MNHEY, CDR2 SMNVEV, per germline (reference sequence). V lost 3 bases and J lost 9, with 9 bases in between. The CDR3 covers 13 residues. Here the CDR3 reads CASSFPGFSPLHF. The CDR3 DNA reads TGTGCCAGCAGTTTTCCAGGGTTTTCACCCCTCCACTTT.

J is TRBJ1-1 and V is TRBV10-3; maybe TRBD1 (5 bases). Germline loops: CDR1 ENHRY, CDR2 SYGVKD. V was trimmed by 1 base and J by 3 bases, leaving 12 bases between them. The CDR3 contains 15 residues. CDR3 coding DNA: TGTGCCATCAGTGAGTGGGTGACCAGGGACACTGAAGCTTTCTTT. This codes for CAISEWVTRDTEAFF.

The V call is TRBV4-1, the J call TRBJ2-1, with 7 positions matching TRBD1. Germline trimming cut 4 bases from V and 9 bases from J; bases unmatched to any gene: 3. The V gene's germline CDR1 is MGHRA and CDR2 YSYEKL. CDR3 length: 12 residues. CDR3 bases: TGCGCCAGCAGCCCAGGGGGTGGTGAGCAGTTCTTC. Translating gives CASSPGGGEQFF.

V is TRBV7-9 and J is TRBJ2-7, with TRBD1 as a possible D gene (6 bases). The CDR3 runs 13 residues. The germline V gene encodes CDR1 SEHNR and CDR2 FQNEAQ (reference sequence). Deletions cut 8 bases from V and 8 bases from J, with 19 bases between. The chain's CDR3 is CASCIGVGDKQYF. The CDR3 DNA reads TGTGCCAGCTGCATTGGGGTTGGGGACAAGCAGTACTTC.

This chain uses TRBV9 with TRBJ1-1; D is uncertain. The CDR3 runs to 13 residues. Germline V CDR1 and CDR2: SGDLS, YYNGEE. Trimming stripped 4 bases from V and 1 base from J, with 8 bases between. The CDR3, as DNA: TGTGCCAGCAGCTTCGTCGGGAACACTGAAGCTTTCTTT. Translation: CASSFVGNTEAFF.

The rearrangement uses TRBV3-1 (or the pseudogene TRBV3-2) and TRBJ2-1, with a tentative D call TRBD2 (5 bases). The CDR3 loop spans 12 amino acids. CDR1 is LGHDT, CDR2 YNNKEL, per germline (reference sequence). V gave up 4 bases and J gave up 8 bases, with 9 bases separating them. CDR3 DNA: TGTGCCAGCAGCCCTCCCGGGGATGAGCAGTTCTTC. It yields the protein CASSPPGDEQFF.

The gene calls are TRBV4-3 and TRBJ2-3, with 11 nucleotides matching TRBD2. The CDR3 sequence is 15 residues long. The V gene's germline CDR1 is LGHNA and CDR2 YSLEER. V lost 3 bases to trimming and J lost 6 bases; unmatched junction nucleotides: 5. CDR3 region: CASSQGTSGSDTQYF. Here the CDR3 DNA reads TGCGCCAGCAGCCAGGGGACTAGCGGATCGGATACGCAGTATTTT.